The entry below describes one T cell receptor beta chain. The antigen is undetermined. V dropped 3 bases and J dropped 7; count of bases not matched to a gene: 4. This CDR3 has 14 residues. CDR1 SEHNR and CDR2 FQNEAQ come from the germline V gene (reference sequence). Those who donated were healthy HIV-negative adults, with no recent acute infections or vaccinations reported. The assay was immunoSEQ multiplex PCR, and TCRdb's table has in-frame clones only and misses some. The sample holds roughly 1 million clones; about 76% are singletons and the top ten take less than 1.5%. These data belong to a study of shared clonotypes between healthy human individuals. Broader study findings: Non-shared clonotypes had lower generation probabilities than those shared by all four donors. In general, naive subsets displayed greater estimated richness than memory subsets did. Shared clonotypes: approximately 5% naive CD4, around 3.5% naive CD8, less than 2.5% memory CD4, roughly 0.4% memory CD8.

This chain uses TRBV7-9 with TRBJ1-5, with TRBD1 identical over 9 bases. The TCR was taken from a man between 18 and 29 years old in good health. The sample taken for sequencing was memory CD4+ T cells sorted from blood. The subset is: CD45RA-negative fraction. The CDR3 spells CASSFLGQGQPQHF. In DNA, the CDR3 is TGTGCCAGCAGCTTTCTCGGACAGGGGCAGCCCCAGCATTTT. The entire variable domain, with the rest obtained from reference TRBV7-9 and TRBJ1-5, is as follows: DTGVSQNPRHKITKRGQNVTFRCDPISEHNRLYWYRQTLGQGPEFLTYFQNEAQLEKSRLLSDRFSAERPKGSFSTLEIQRTEQGDSAMYLCASSFLGQGQPQHFGDGTRLSIL.